In its sample, the clone carrying this T cell receptor beta chain was seen many times. TCRdb re-analysed the 5' RACE reads in MiXCR, keeping a single row per CDR3 protein. The table shows about 55,000 distinct CDR3 sequences, with about 6.1% occurring only once. This sample is part of a study of early T cells in non-severe SARS-CoV-2 infection. The clonotype was recovered from an adult who was a healthcare worker with PCR-confirmed SARS-CoV-2 infection or an uninfected control (not recorded which). Sequenced here: whole blood, sampled at baseline.

CDR3 DNA sequence: TGTGCCAGCAGCTTAGGCCCTGGGACAGGGGAGCGTGAGCAGTTCTTC. It translates to CASSLGPGTGEREQFF. V gene TRBV7-9 combines with J gene TRBJ2-1, with TRBD1 identical over 10 bases. Germline V gene data show CDR1 as SEHNR and CDR2 as FQNEAQ (reference sequence). The trim removed 1 base at V and 9 bases at J, leaving 9 bases unmatched. The CDR3 runs to 16 residues.